Following are 18 T cell receptor beta chains from one sample sequenced in a study of T cells after somatic rescue of genetic block (TCRdb year 2020). The library was made by the immunoSEQ multiplex PCR assay. The table was pulled from immuneACCESS by TCRdb, which kept in-frame rearrangements only. Such tables lose some clones; where checked, under half of the loss comes from unresolved V genes, and the rest has no known cause. The sample table records about 12,000 clones; around four fifths of these occur just once. The ten largest clones take up around 8% of the sample. Sequenced: peripheral blood mononuclear cells (PBMCs). Source of these receptors: a boy aged 5 to 17.

The chain uses TRBV6-4 and TRBJ1-6; a weak D match, TRBD1 (6 bases). Looked up from germline, CDR1 is MRHNA and CDR2 is SNTAGT. Deletions cut 0 bases from V and 4 bases from J, with 10 bases between. The CDR3 is 16 amino acids. CDR3 in amino acids: CASSDSGGPYNSPLHF. The CDR3 DNA reads TGTGCCAGCAGTGACTCGGGGGGGCCGTATAATTCACCCCTCCACTTT.

The rearrangement links TRBV19 to TRBJ1-2, with no clear D. CDR1 and CDR2 (germline): LNHDA, SQIVND (reference sequence). V was cut by 3 bases and J by 5 bases, with 10 bases left in between. The CDR3 length is 13 residues. The CDR3 loop reads CASSMVAVYGYTF. In DNA form, the CDR3 reads TGTGCCAGTAGTATGGTGGCGGTATATGGCTACACCTTC.

The genes are TRBV7-3 and TRBJ2-1, with a possible D match to TRBD2 (5 bases). CDR3 size: 16 residues. Germline values: CDR1 SGHTA, CDR2 FQGTGA. V was cut by 5 bases and J by 7 bases, with 21 bases left in between. The CDR3 DNA reads TGTGCCAGCAGCCCTCGACACCTTCCGGGGAAAAATGAGCAGTTCTTC. It yields the protein CASSPRHLPGKNEQFF.

The genes are TRBV29-1 and TRBJ2-2; tentatively, D is TRBD1 (6 bases). Germline CDR1 is SQVTM and CDR2 is ANQGSEA. The V gene lost 5 bases and the J gene lost 4 bases, with 14 bases spanning the gap. This CDR3 has 14 residues. The CDR3 reads CSVRAGVSTGELFF. CDR3 sequence (DNA): TGCAGCGTTCGAGCAGGGGTCAGCACCGGGGAGCTGTTTTTT.

This clone was seen just once. The rearrangement links TRBV5-1 to TRBJ2-5; D possibly corresponds to TRBD2 (5 bases). This CDR3 comprises 13 residues. V was pared by 4 bases and J by 10 bases, with 17 bases between. In germline, CDR1 is SGHRS, CDR2 YFSETQ. The CDR3 here is CASSLDRVGDQYF. The CDR3 region has the DNA TGCGCCAGCAGCCTTGACCGGGTCGGGGACCAGTACTTC.

The V gene is TRBV2, the J gene TRBJ2-5; 16 bases align to TRBD2. CDR1 is SNHLY and CDR2 is FYNNEI in the germline V gene. The ends lost 5 bases at V and 5 bases at J; junction bases unmatched: 11. The CDR3 is 18 residues long. The CDR3 nucleotides are TGTGCCAGCAGTTACGGGACTAGCGGGGGGGCCGACAGGGAGACCCAGTACTTC. Translated: CASSYGTSGGADRETQYF.

The chain carries TRBV7-2 and TRBJ2-2; no definite D call. The CDR3 length is 18 residues. V lost 4 bases and J lost 3, with 21 bases in between. Germline CDR1 SGHTA, CDR2 FQGNSA. The CDR3 loop reads CASSSTVSTLGYTGELFF. DNA for the CDR3: TGTGCCAGCAGCTCTACCGTCTCAACCTTAGGATACACCGGGGAGCTGTTTTTT.

The V and J genes are TRBV9 and TRBJ1-2; D ambiguous. The V and J ends lost 0 bases and 1 base respectively, with 10 bases between them. CDR3 length: 15 residues. The germline CDR1 and CDR2 sequences are SGDLS and YYNGEE. CDR3 sequence (DNA): TGTGCCAGCAGCGTAGACCCCGCCGTTAACTATGGCTACACCTTC. It translates to CASSVDPAVNYGYTF. The complete variable domain, with remaining parts taken from reference TRBV9 and TRBJ1-2, reads DSGVTQTPKHLITATGQRVTLRCSPRSGDLSVYWYQQSLDQGLQFLIQYYNGEERAKGNILERFSAQQFPDLHSELNLSSLELGDSALYFCASSVDPAVNYGYTFGSGTRLTVV.

The chain joins TRBV5-4 to TRBJ1-1, with no clear D. Trimming took off 3 bases at V and 5 bases at J, with 14 bases between the two ends. This CDR3 contains 14 residues. The germline gives CDR1 SGHNT, CDR2 YYREEE (reference sequence). CDR3 protein: CASSSERGWTEAFF. The CDR3 region has the DNA TGTGCCAGCAGCTCTGAACGGGGATGGACTGAAGCTTTCTTT. The full variable domain, completed using reference TRBV5-4 and TRBJ1-1, is ETGVTQSPTHLIKTRGQQVTLRCSSQSGHNTVSWYQQALGQGPQFIFQYYREEENGRGNFPPRFSGLQFPNYSSELNVNALELDDSALYLCASSSERGWTEAFFGQGTRLTVV.

This clone was found once. The chain has TRBV18 and TRBJ2-1; the match to TRBD2 covers 10 bases. V gave up 8 bases and J gave up 2 bases; unmatched junction bases: 12. The germline V gene has CDR1 KGHSH and CDR2 LQKENI. CDR3 size: 17 residues. The chain's CDR3 is CASRPPFLAGAYNEQFF. As DNA, the CDR3 is TGTGCCAGCCGCCCTCCCTTTCTAGCGGGAGCCTACAATGAGCAGTTCTTC.

V is TRBV9 and J is TRBJ2-1; no definite D call. The CDR3 length is 14 residues. CDR1 is SGDLS and CDR2 is YYNGEE in the germline V gene. Trimming shortened V by 0 bases and J by 9 bases, and 13 bases separated the two germline ends. The CDR3 coding sequence is TGTGCCAGCAGCGTAGCTAGTGCGGCGGTTGAGCAGTTCTTC. Amino acids: CASSVASAAVEQFF.

CDR3 sequence (DNA): TGTGCCACCTCGTCTGGCGCGGATGAAAAACTGTTTTTT. Its protein product is CATSSGADEKLFF. The rearrangement joins TRBV19 to TRBJ1-4, with D unclear. In germline, CDR1 is LNHDA, CDR2 SQIVND (reference sequence). This CDR3 has 13 residues. The V gene lost 10 bases and the J gene lost 6 bases, with 15 bases spanning the gap.

This clone was counted between two and nine times. The chain couples TRBV18 to TRBJ2-5, with 8 bases matching TRBD2. From germline, CDR1 is KGHSH and CDR2 LQKENI. CDR3 length: 15 residues. V shed 2 bases and J 5 bases; nucleotides not matched to a gene: 7. CDR3 protein: CASSPSTGGYETQYF. The CDR3, as DNA: TGTGCCAGCTCACCAAGCACGGGAGGGTACGAGACCCAGTACTTC.

This rearrangement joins TRBV19 to TRBJ2-1; 12 bases agree with TRBD2. This CDR3 has 20 residues. CDR1 is LNHDA and CDR2 is SQIVND in the germline V gene (reference sequence). Trimming at V came to 1 base and at J to 0 bases, leaving 10 bases not matched to a gene. As DNA, the CDR3 is TGTGCCAGTAGTATAGGCTCCCTAGCGGGGGGGCCGCGCTCCTACAATGAGCAGTTCTTC. This sequence encodes CASSIGSLAGGPRSYNEQFF.

The chain has TRBV7-9 and TRBJ2-7; D is possibly TRBD2 (6 bases). Per germline, CDR1 SEHNR and CDR2 FQNEAQ (reference sequence). V lost 6 bases and J 0 bases, leaving 15 bases between the germline ends. The CDR3 is 15 amino acids. CDR3 protein: CASSPTRESSYEQYF. The CDR3 DNA reads TGTGCCAGCAGTCCTACCCGGGAGAGCTCCTACGAGCAGTACTTC.

V gene TRBV10-1 combines with J gene TRBJ1-4; 10 bases are a match to TRBD1. CDR3 length: 14 amino acids. Germline lookup yields CDR1 WNHNN and CDR2 SYGVQD (reference sequence). Germline trimming cut 0 bases from V and 8 bases from J; bases unmatched to any gene: 0. Here the CDR3 DNA reads TGCGCCAGCAGTGAGTCGACAGGGGGCGAAAAACTGTTTTTT. This codes for CASSESTGGEKLFF.

The rearrangement uses TRBV7-2 and TRBJ2-7; 9 bases agree with TRBD2. Trimming at V came to 10 bases and at J to 12 bases, leaving 16 bases not matched to a gene. The CDR3 covers 13 residues. CDR1 is SGHTA and CDR2 is FQGNSA in the germline V gene. The CDR3 nucleotides read TGTGCCACCGGAAAACCGGGAGAGCGGGGGGTGTACTTC. Its protein is CATGKPGERGVYF.

The chain links TRBV21-1 to TRBJ1-2; the listed D gene, TRBD1, was not tested against the DNA. TRBV21-1 is assigned pseudogene status. The CDR3 consists of 16 residues. CDR3 sequence (DNA): TGTGCCAGCAGCAAGGTTGAGCTACAGAAGACCTATGGCTACACCTTC. Translated: CASSKVELQKTYGYTF.